These 11 T cell receptor beta chains originate from one sample sequenced in a study of blood T cell repertoires in COVID-19. TCRdb's copy holds only in-frame clones and misses some; the assay was immunoSEQ multiplex PCR. The sample consists of hundreds of thousands of clones, approximately 81% of them appearing once. The source material was PBMCs or T cells enriched from blood (not recorded which). Every receptor here comes from a woman aged 45-60 years who had recovered from COVID-19.

The rearrangement joins TRBV7-9 to TRBJ1-4, with 8 bases matching TRBD1. CDR1 and CDR2 (germline): SEHNR, FQNEAQ (reference sequence). The trim removed 7 bases at V and 0 bases at J, leaving 7 bases unmatched. This CDR3 comprises 16 residues. This chain's CDR3 is CASTDRGYATNEKLFF. The CDR3, as DNA: TGTGCCAGCACCGACAGGGGCTATGCAACTAATGAAAAACTGTTTTTT.

This clone showed up just a few times. The chain links TRBV27 to TRBJ2-7; TRBD1 matches 8 bases. Germline V gene sequence: CDR1 MNHEY, CDR2 SMNVEV (reference sequence). The length of the CDR3 is 15 residues. Unmatched junction bases numbered 8, after V lost 1 base and J lost 6 bases. Here the CDR3 DNA reads TGTGCCAGCAGTTTATATCAGGGGGCCCCCGTCGAGCAGTACTTC. Translated: CASSLYQGAPVEQYF.

CDR3 amino acids: CASSLGQGAQREKLFF. CDR3 bases: TGTGCCAGCAGTTTGGGACAGGGGGCGCAACGTGAAAAACTGTTTTTT. This chain connects TRBV28 to TRBJ1-4, with TRBD1 matching over 12 bases. The CDR3 has 16 residues. Germline CDR1 and CDR2: MDHEN and SYDVKM. Trimming removed 3 bases from V and 7 bases from J; junction bases left unmatched: 6.

This chain links TRBV6-6 with TRBJ2-2; 8 bases match TRBD2. The CDR3 length is 15 residues. V dropped 4 bases and J dropped 3; count of bases not matched to a gene: 4. Germline assignment: CDR1 MNHNY and CDR2 SVGAGI (reference sequence). CDR3 in amino acids: CASSWTGGDTGELFF. The CDR3 coding sequence is TGTGCCAGCAGTTGGACGGGGGGGGACACCGGGGAGCTGTTTTTT.

The J gene is TRBJ1-1, the V gene TRBV7-8; TRBD1 matches 8 bases. This CDR3 is built from 16 residues. J gave up 4 bases and V 4 bases, and 11 bases lay outside the gene matches. The germline gives CDR1 SGHVS, CDR2 FQNEAQ. The CDR3 DNA reads TGTGCCAGCAGCTCCAGGGGGCTTTCTATGAGCACTGAAGCTTTCTTT. Its translation is CASSSRGLSMSTEAFF.

This sequence joins TRBV5-1 and TRBJ1-5; the match to TRBD1 covers 8 bases. Per the germline V gene, CDR1 is SGHRS and CDR2 is YFSETQ. The CDR3 is 15 amino acids. Trimming took 4 bases from V and 3 from J; bases not matched to a gene: 6. CDR3 in DNA: TGCGCCAGCAGCCCGACAGGGGCCACCAATCAGCCCCAGCATTTT. Translated: CASSPTGATNQPQHF.

This clone was counted only a few times. V usage is TRBV7-9 and J usage is TRBJ1-1, with D perhaps matching TRBD1 (6 bases). V was cut by 2 bases and J by 8 bases, with 15 bases left in between. CDR1 and CDR2 from the germline V gene are SEHNR and FQNEAQ (reference sequence). This CDR3 comprises 14 residues. The CDR3 DNA is TGTGCCAGCAGCTTATCAGGGGCGCGGCCCGAAGCTTTCTTT. Translated: CASSLSGARPEAFF. Supplemented by reference TRBV7-9 and TRBJ1-1, the full variable domain reads DTGVSQNPRHKITKRGQNVTFRCDPISEHNRLYWYRQTLGQGPEFLTYFQNEAQLEKSRLLSDRFSAERPKGSFSTLEIQRTEQGDSAMYLCASSLSGARPEAFFGQGTRLTVV.

The rearrangement links TRBV19 to TRBJ2-2, with D possibly TRBD1 on 5 matching bases. Trimming took off 3 bases at V and 6 bases at J, with 11 bases between the two ends. From germline, CDR1 is LNHDA and CDR2 SQIVND (reference sequence). This CDR3 comprises 14 residues. The CDR3 nucleotides are TGTGCCAGTAGTATTGCAGGGCCTTCCGGGGAGCTGTTTTTT. Protein product: CASSIAGPSGELFF. Supplemented by reference TRBV19 and TRBJ2-2, the full variable domain reads DGGITQSPKYLFRKEGQNVTLSCEQNLNHDAMYWYRQDPGQGLRLIYYSQIVNDFQKGDIAEGYSVSREKKESFPLTVTSAQKNPTAFYLCASSIAGPSGELFFGEGSRLTVL.

This clone showed up just once. The CDR3 region has the DNA TGTGCCAGTAGTTCCCGAGAGACCCAGTACTTC. Translated: CASSSRETQYF. The chain employs TRBV19 and TRBJ2-5; D gene unclear. CDR3 length: 11 amino acids. The germline CDR1 and CDR2 sequences are LNHDA and SQIVND (reference sequence). Trimming left V 5 bases short and J 4 bases short, with 5 bases between.

V is TRBV27 and J is TRBJ2-5; 15 bases line up with TRBD2. CDR3 length equals 18 residues. CDR1 is MNHEY and CDR2 is SMNVEV in the germline V gene (reference sequence). The ends lost 5 bases at V and 0 bases at J; junction bases unmatched: 7. CDR3 residues: CASSLRTSGGGYQETQYF. CDR3 coding DNA: TGTGCCAGCAGTCTCCGGACTAGCGGGGGGGGGTACCAAGAGACCCAGTACTTC.

This clone came up once. V is TRBV11-2 and J is TRBJ1-5, with D tentatively TRBD1 (5 bases). Germline V gene lookup returns CDR1 SGHAT and CDR2 FQNNGV. The CDR3 has 14 amino acids. Trimming left V 5 bases short and J 6 bases short, with 14 bases between. CDR3 DNA sequence: TGTGCCAGCAGCCGTAACCAGGGTGGTCAGCCCCAGCATTTT. Its translation is CASSRNQGGQPQHF.